The T cell receptor beta chain under discussion was sequenced for a study of tumor and adjacent non-tumor tissue in lung cancer. This sample's RNA came from whole unsorted tissue. The library came from three nested PCR rounds adapted from ARM-PCR protocols. TCRdb re-called the multiplex PCR reads with MiXCR, one entry per CDR3 protein. There are roughly 220,000 distinct CDR3 sequences in the sample; 71% occur only once, and approximately 25% lies in the top ten. Worth noting for this clonotype: A junction end diverges from the germline sequence, so it may reflect a read error.

The CDR3 consists of 16 residues. Per the germline V gene, CDR1 is MGHRA and CDR2 is YSYEKL. This clonotype was sampled from a man aged 55-75 years with non-small cell lung cancer. The chain employs TRBV4-1 and TRBJ2-3; D is perhaps TRBD1 (5 bases). Input material: lung tumor tissue. The CDR3 reads CASSQGFTLLSNTQYF. CDR3 bases: TGCGCAAGCAGCCAGGGATTCACCCTTTTATCAAATACGCAGTATTTT.